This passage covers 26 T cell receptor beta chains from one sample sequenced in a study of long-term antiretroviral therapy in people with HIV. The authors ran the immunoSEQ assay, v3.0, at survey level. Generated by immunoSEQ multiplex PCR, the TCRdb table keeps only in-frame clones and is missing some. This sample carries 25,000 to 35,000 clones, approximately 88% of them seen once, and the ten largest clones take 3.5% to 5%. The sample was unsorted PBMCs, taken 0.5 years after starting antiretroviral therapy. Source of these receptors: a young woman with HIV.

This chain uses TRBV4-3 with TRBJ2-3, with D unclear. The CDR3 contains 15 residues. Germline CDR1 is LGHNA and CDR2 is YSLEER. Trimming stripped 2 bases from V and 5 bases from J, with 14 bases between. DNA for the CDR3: TGCGCCAGCAGCCAACTGACGGTTGGCCAAGATACGCAGTATTTT. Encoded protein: CASSQLTVGQDTQYF.

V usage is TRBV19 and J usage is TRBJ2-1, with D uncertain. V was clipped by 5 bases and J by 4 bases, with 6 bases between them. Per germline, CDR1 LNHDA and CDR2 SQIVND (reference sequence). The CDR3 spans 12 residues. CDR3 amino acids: CASSQAYNEQFF. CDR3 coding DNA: TGTGCCAGTAGTCAGGCGTACAATGAGCAGTTCTTC. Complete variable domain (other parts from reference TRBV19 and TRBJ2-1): DGGITQSPKYLFRKEGQNVTLSCEQNLNHDAMYWYRQDPGQGLRLIYYSQIVNDFQKGDIAEGYSVSREKKESFPLTVTSAQKNPTAFYLCASSQAYNEQFFGPGTRLTVL.

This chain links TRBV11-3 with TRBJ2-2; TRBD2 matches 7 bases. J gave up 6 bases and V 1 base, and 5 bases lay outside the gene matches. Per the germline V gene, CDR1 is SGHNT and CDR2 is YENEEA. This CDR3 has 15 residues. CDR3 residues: CASSLAAGVPGELFF. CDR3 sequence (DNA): TGTGCCAGCAGCTTAGCTGCGGGGGTGCCCGGGGAGCTGTTTTTT.

In DNA form, the CDR3 reads TGCGCCAGCAGCCCAACGGGACAGGGAAGCACAGATACGCAGTATTTT. This translates into CASSPTGQGSTDTQYF. The V call is TRBV5-1, the J call TRBJ2-3; TRBD1 matches 9 bases. Germline V gene lookup returns CDR1 SGHRS and CDR2 YFSETQ. The CDR3 runs 16 residues. V shed 4 bases and J 0 bases; nucleotides not matched to a gene: 6.

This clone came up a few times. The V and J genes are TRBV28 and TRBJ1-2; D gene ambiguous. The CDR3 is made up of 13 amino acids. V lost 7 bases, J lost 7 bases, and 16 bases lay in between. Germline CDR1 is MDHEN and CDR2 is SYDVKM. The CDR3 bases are TGTGCCAGCATGTCCGGTCAGTGGGGTGGCTACACCTTC. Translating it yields CASMSGQWGGYTF.

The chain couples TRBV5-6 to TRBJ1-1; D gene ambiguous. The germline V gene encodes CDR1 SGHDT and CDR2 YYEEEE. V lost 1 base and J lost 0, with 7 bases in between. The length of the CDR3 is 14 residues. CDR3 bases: TGTGCCAGCAGCTTGACAGTCATGAACACTGAAGCTTTCTTT. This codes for CASSLTVMNTEAFF.

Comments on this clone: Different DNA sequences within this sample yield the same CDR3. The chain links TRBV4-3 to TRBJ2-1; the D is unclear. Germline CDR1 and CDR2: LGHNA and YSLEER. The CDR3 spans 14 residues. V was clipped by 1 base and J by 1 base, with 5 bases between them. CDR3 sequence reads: CASSQAFSYNEQFF. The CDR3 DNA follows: TGCGCCAGCAGCCAAGCGTTTTCCTACAATGAGCAGTTCTTC.

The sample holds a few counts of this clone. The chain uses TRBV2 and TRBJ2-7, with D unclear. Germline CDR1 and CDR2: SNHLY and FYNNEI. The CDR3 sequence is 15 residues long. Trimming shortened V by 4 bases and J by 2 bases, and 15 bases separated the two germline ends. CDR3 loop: CASSVVLVLTYEQYF. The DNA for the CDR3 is TGTGCCAGCAGTGTTGTGCTGGTGCTAACCTACGAGCAGTACTTC.

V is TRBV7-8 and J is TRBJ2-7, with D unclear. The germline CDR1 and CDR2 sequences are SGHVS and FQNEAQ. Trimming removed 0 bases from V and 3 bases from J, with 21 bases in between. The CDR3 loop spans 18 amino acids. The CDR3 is CASSLASHSQSDYYEQYF. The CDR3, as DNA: TGTGCCAGCAGCTTAGCATCCCACTCACAGAGCGATTACTACGAGCAGTACTTC.

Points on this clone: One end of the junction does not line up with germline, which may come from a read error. The CDR3 protein is CASSVRQNTEAFF. The DNA for the CDR3 is TGTGCTAGCAGCGTTCGGCAAAACACTGAAGCTTTCTTT. The chain recombines TRBV7-7 with TRBJ1-1; no clear D gene. Germline V gene sequence: CDR1 SSHAT, CDR2 FNYEAQ (reference sequence). The CDR3 contains 13 residues. Based on the CDR3 plus reference TRBV7-7 and TRBJ1-1, the full variable domain is GAGVSQSPRYKVTKRGQDVTLRCDPISSHATLYWYQQALGQGPEFLTYFNYEAQPDKSGLPSDRFSAERPEGSISTLTIQRTEQRDSAMYRCASSVRQNTEAFFGQGTRLTVV.

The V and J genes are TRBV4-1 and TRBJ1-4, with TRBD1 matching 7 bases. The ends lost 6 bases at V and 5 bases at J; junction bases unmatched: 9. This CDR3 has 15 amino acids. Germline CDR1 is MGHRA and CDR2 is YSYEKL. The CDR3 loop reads CASRIELQGNEKLFF. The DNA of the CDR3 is TGCGCCAGCAGGATAGAATTACAGGGGAATGAAAAACTGTTTTTT.

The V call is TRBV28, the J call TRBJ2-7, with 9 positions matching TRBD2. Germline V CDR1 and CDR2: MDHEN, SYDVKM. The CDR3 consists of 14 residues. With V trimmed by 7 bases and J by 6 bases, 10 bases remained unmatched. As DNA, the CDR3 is TGTGCCAGCACCGGGGCGGGAGGGTTACCCGAGCAGTACTTC. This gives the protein CASTGAGGLPEQYF.

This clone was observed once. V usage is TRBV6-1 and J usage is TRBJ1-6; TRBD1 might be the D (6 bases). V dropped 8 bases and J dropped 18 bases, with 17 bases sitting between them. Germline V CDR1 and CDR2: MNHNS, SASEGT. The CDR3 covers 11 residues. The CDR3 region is CASGQTGSPHF. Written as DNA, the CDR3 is TGTGCCAGCGGACAGACGGGGAGTCCCCACTTT.

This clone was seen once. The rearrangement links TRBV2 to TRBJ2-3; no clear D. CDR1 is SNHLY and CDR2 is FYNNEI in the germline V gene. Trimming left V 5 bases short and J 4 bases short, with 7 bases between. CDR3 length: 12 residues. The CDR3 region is CASSSGPDTQYF. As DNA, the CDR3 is TGTGCCAGCAGTAGTGGTCCAGATACGCAGTATTTT.

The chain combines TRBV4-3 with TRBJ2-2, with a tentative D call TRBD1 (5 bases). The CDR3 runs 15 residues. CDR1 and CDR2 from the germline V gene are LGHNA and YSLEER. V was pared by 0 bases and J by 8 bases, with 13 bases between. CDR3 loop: CASSQEAAGLGELFF. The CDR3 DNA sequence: TGCGCCAGCAGCCAAGAAGCAGCAGGGCTAGGGGAGCTGTTTTTT.

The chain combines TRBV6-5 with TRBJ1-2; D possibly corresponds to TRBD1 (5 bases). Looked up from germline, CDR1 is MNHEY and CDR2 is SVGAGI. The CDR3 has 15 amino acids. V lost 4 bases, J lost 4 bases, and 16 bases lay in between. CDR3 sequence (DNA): TGTGCCAGCAGTTCAACCGGGGCGGATAGCTATGGCTACACCTTC. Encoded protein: CASSSTGADSYGYTF.

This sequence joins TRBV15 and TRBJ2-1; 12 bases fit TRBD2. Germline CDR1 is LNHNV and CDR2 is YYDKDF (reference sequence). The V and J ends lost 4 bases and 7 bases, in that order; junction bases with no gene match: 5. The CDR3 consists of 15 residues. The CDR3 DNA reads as TGTGCCACCAGCACTAGCGGGAGGGCTGGGAATGAGCAGTTCTTC. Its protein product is CATSTSGRAGNEQFF.

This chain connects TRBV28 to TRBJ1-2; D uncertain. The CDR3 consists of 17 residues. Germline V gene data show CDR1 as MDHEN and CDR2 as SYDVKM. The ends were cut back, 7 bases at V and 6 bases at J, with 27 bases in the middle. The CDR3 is CASITRGSLRGVNGYTF. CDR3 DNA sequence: TGTGCCAGCATCACCAGAGGCAGCCTACGCGGTGTAAATGGCTACACCTTC.

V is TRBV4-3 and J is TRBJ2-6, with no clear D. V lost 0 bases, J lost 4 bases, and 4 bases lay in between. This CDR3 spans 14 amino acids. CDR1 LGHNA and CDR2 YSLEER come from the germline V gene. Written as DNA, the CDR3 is TGCGCCAGCAGCCAAGATACCGGGGCCAACGTCCTGACTTTC. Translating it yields CASSQDTGANVLTF.

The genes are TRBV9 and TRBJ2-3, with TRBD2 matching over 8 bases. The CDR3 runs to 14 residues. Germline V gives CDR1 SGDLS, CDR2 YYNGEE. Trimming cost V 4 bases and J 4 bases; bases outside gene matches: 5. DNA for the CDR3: TGTGCCAGCAGCCCGCGGGAGGTTGCAGATACGCAGTATTTT. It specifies CASSPREVADTQYF. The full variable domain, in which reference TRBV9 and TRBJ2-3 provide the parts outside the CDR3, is DSGVTQTPKHLITATGQRVTLRCSPRSGDLSVYWYQQSLDQGLQFLIQYYNGEERAKGNILERFSAQQFPDLHSELNLSSLELGDSALYFCASSPREVADTQYFGPGTRLTVL.

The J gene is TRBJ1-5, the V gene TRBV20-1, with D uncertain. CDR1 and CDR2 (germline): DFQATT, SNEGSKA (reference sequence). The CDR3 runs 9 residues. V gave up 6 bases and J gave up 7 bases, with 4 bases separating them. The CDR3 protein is CSAGQPQHF. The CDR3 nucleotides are TGCAGTGCCGGCCAGCCCCAGCATTTT.

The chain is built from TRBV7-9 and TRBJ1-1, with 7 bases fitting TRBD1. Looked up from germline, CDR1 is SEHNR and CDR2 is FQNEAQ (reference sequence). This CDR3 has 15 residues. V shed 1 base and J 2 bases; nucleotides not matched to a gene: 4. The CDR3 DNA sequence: TGTGCCAGCAGCTTAGGGCAGGGGGAAAACACTGAAGCTTTCTTT. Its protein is CASSLGQGENTEAFF.

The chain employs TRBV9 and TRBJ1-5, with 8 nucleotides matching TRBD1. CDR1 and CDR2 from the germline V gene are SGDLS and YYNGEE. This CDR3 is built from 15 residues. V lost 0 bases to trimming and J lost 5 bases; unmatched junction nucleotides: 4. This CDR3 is CASSVEDRADQPQHF. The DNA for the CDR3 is TGTGCCAGCAGCGTAGAGGACAGGGCGGATCAGCCCCAGCATTTT.

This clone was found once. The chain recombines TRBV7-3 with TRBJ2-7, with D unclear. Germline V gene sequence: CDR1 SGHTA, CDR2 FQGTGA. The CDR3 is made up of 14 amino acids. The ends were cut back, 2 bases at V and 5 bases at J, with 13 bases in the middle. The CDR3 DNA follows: TGTGCCAGCAGCTTATCCCCCATGGAACACGAGCAGTACTTC. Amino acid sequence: CASSLSPMEHEQYF.

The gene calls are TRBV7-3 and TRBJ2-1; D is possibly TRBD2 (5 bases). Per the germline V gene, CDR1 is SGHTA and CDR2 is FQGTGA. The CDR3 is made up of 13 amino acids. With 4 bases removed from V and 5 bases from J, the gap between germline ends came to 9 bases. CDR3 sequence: CASSSLEHNEQFF. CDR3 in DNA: TGTGCCAGCAGCTCACTAGAGCACAATGAGCAGTTCTTC.

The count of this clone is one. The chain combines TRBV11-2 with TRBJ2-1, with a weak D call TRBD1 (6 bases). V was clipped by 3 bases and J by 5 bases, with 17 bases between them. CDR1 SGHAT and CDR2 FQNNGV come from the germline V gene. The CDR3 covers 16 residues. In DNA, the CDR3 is TGTGCCAGCAGCTTCCCCCCCTGGGGGCGGAACAATGAGCAGTTCTTC. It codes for CASSFPPWGRNNEQFF.